These T cell receptor beta chains were read from a single sample in a study of shared T cell receptors in the human thymus. Assay: immunoSEQ multiplex PCR; the TCRdb copy retains only in-frame clones and omits some. The top ten hold more than 0.01% of the sample, which has about 500,000 clones, approximately 80% seen once. The sample was also reused in another study, on human thymus T cells.

Sequenced material: thymocytes. The source is a boy under three years old with a congenital heart defect. Both conserved end residues are part of each CDR3. D genes are given only for firm matches. The listing skips clone size in some rows; elsewhere it reads once, few, many or a size class.

size	D	V	J	DNA	CDR3
NA	TRBD2	TRBV28	TRBJ2-3	TGTGCCAGCAGCCCACCCCCGGGACTAGCGGGAGGCCGGGTCTTAACAGATACGCAGTATTTT	CASSPPPGLAGGRVLTDTQYF
NA	TRBD1	TRBV4-1	TRBJ1-6	TGCGCCAGCAGCCCCAGGGGGACGCCCTATAATTCACCCCTCCACTTT	CASSPRGTPYNSPLHF
NA	NA	TRBV6-5	TRBJ1-4	TGTGCCAGCGGGTGGGGGGGAGAAAAACTGTTTTTT	CASGWGGEKLFF
NA	TRBD1	TRBV19	TRBJ2-7	TGTGCCAGTAGTATAGGCCCGACCGGGACAGCCCTCGAGCAGTACTTC	CASSIGPTGTALEQYF
NA	TRBD1	TRBV6-6	TRBJ2-5	TGTGCCAGCAGTTCGGGGACAGTTGAGACCCAGTACTTC	CASSSGTVETQYF
once	TRBD1	TRBV9	TRBJ1-5	TGTGCCAGCAGCGCAACCGGGACAGGCGGTCAGCCCCAGCATTTT	CASSATGTGGQPQHF
NA	TRBD2	TRBV27	TRBJ2-1	TGTGCCAGCAGTTTTCGTGGACTAGCGGTCTACAATGAGCAGTTCTTC	CASSFRGLAVYNEQFF
few	NA	TRBV5-4	TRBJ2-2	TGTGCCAGCAGCTTGGACGGAGAGGAGAACACCGGGGAGCTGTTTTTT	CASSLDGEENTGELFF
NA	NA	TRBV1	TRBJ2-1	TGCACCAGCAGCCTCTTGTGGGAGTTGAATGAGCAGTTCTTC	CTSSLLWELNEQFF
NA	TRBD1	TRBV18	TRBJ1-5	TGTGCCAGCTCATCGACAGGGAGAAATCAGCCCCAGCATTTT	CASSSTGRNQPQHF
NA	NA	TRBV10-2	TRBJ2-1	TGCGCCAGCAGTGAGTCACCAGGGGGGCACTACAATGAGCAGTTCTTC	CASSESPGGHYNEQFF
once	TRBD1	TRBV5-1	TRBJ2-7	TGCGCCAGCAGCTCCCGGACAGGGGAGCGTCTCCACGAGCAGTACTTC	CASSSRTGERLHEQYF
once	TRBD1	TRBV7-6	TRBJ1-2	TGTGCCAGCAGCTTAGGGGACAGGGGGGAAGGCTACACCTTC	CASSLGDRGEGYTF